Following are 20 T cell receptor beta chains from one sample sequenced in a study of vaccination and CD4 T cells after COVID-19. Treatment here: roughly 11-day PBMC culture with coronavirus spike peptide pools or control peptides (ViraFEST assay). Harvesting of the unexposed donor's CD4+ T cells predated the COVID-19 pandemic (2011-2018). Oncomine TCR Beta short-read sequencing was applied to DNA from cultured CD4+ T cells. TCRdb reanalysed the PCR reads using MiXCR and keeps one entry per CDR3 protein. The sample shows just over 7,000 distinct CDR3 sequences, roughly 50% of them seen only once. The antigens these receptors bind are not known. Sequencing used CD4+ T cells from blood, cultured in vitro. These receptors all stem from a human donor in good health.

This clonotype was counted a few times. The rearrangement uses TRBV6-4 and TRBJ2-2; a possible D gene is TRBD2 (6 bases). This CDR3 contains 15 residues. With 5 bases removed from V and 0 bases from J, the gap between germline ends came to 10 bases. Per the germline V gene, CDR1 is MRHNA and CDR2 is SNTAGT. CDR3 protein: CASSMGGANTGELFF. The CDR3 nucleotides are TGTGCCAGCAGTATGGGCGGGGCGAACACCGGGGAGCTGTTTTTT.

This chain joins TRBV10-3 and TRBJ1-1; D remains ambiguous. Trimming removed 6 bases from V and 6 bases from J, with 11 bases in between. This CDR3 is built from 12 residues. Germline V gene sequence: CDR1 ENHRY, CDR2 SYGVKD. The CDR3 spells CAIRSLHAEAFF. The CDR3, as DNA: TGTGCCATCAGGTCCCTACACGCTGAAGCTTTCTTT.

This clonotype was recorded only once. This chain joins TRBV6-1 and TRBJ1-1; D gene ambiguous. The CDR3 is 15 residues long. The germline CDR1 and CDR2 sequences are MNHNS and SASEGT. V dropped 6 bases and J dropped 3 bases, with 17 bases sitting between them. DNA for the CDR3: TGTGCCAGCAGACCCGAAACAGAGAGTTACACTGAAGCTTTCTTT. This translates into CASRPETESYTEAFF.

The V gene is TRBV7-3, the J gene TRBJ2-5; 7 bases are shared with TRBD2. This CDR3 is 16 amino acids long. Germline CDR1 and CDR2: SGHTA and FQGTGA. Trimming took 1 base from V and 0 from J; bases not matched to a gene: 5. CDR3 protein: CASSLNPSGNQETQYF. CDR3 nucleotide sequence: TGTGCCAGCAGCTTAAATCCTAGCGGAAACCAAGAGACCCAGTACTTC.

The CDR3 here is CSAVRVGNSPLHF. The CDR3 DNA sequence: TGCAGTGCCGTCAGGGTGGGAAATTCACCCCTCCACTTT. The chain combines TRBV20-1 with TRBJ1-6; perhaps TRBD1 as D (5 bases). V dropped 6 bases and J dropped 7 bases, with 13 bases sitting between them. Germline values: CDR1 DFQATT, CDR2 SNEGSKA (reference sequence). The CDR3 has 13 amino acids.

The chain has TRBV30 and TRBJ1-2; TRBD1 is a possible D gene (5 bases). V lost 2 bases, J lost 7 bases, and 17 bases lay in between. The CDR3 totals 14 residues. Per the germline V gene, CDR1 is GTSNPN and CDR2 is SVGIG (reference sequence). Here the CDR3 DNA reads TGTGCCTGGAGTCTACGACAGCCCGGAGGTGGCTACACCTTC. Protein: CAWSLRQPGGGYTF. Full variable domain (rest looked up from reference TRBV30 and TRBJ1-2): SQTIHQWPATLVQPVGSPLSLECTVEGTSNPNLYWYRQAAGRGLQLLFYSVGIGQISSEVPQNLSASRPQDRQFILSSKKLLLSDSGFYLCAWSLRQPGGGYTFGSGTRLTVV.

The sample holds a few counts of this clonotype. V usage is TRBV5-1 and J usage is TRBJ1-1; TRBD1 is a possible D gene (6 bases). The length of the CDR3 is 13 residues. Between the trimmed V and J ends, which lost 4 bases and 4 bases, there was a span of 11 bases. Germline CDR1 and CDR2: SGHRS and YFSETQ. The CDR3: CASSMDRFTEAFF. The DNA for the CDR3 is TGCGCCAGCAGCATGGACAGATTCACTGAAGCTTTCTTT.

V usage is TRBV18 and J usage is TRBJ1-5, with a tentative D call TRBD1 (5 bases). V gave up 3 bases and J gave up 1 base, with 10 bases separating them. Germline V gene sequence: CDR1 KGHSH, CDR2 LQKENI. The CDR3 is 15 amino acids. The DNA of the CDR3 is TGTGCCAGCTCACCGGGGGTAGGGAGCAATCAGCCCCAGCATTTT. Its translation: CASSPGVGSNQPQHF. Variable domain in full (rest from reference TRBV18 and TRBJ1-5): NAGVMQNPRHLVRRRGQEARLRCSPMKGHSHVYWYRQLPEEGLKFMVYLQKENIIDESGMPKERFSAEFPKEGPSILRIQQVVRGDSAAYFCASSPGVGSNQPQHFGDGTRLSIL.

The chain has TRBV7-9 and TRBJ1-2; D gene ambiguous. This CDR3 region has 13 residues. Germline V gives CDR1 SEHNR, CDR2 FQNEAQ (reference sequence). V shed 1 base and J shed 3 bases, with 6 bases lying between them. The chain's CDR3 is CASSLVTDYGYTF. As DNA, the CDR3 is TGTGCCAGCAGCTTAGTTACAGACTATGGCTACACCTTC.

The chain has TRBV11-2 and TRBJ1-1; no firm D call. Germline V CDR1 and CDR2: SGHAT, FQNNGV. CDR3 length: 13 amino acids. V was trimmed by 0 bases and J by 5 bases, leaving 7 bases between them. CDR3 loop: CASSLDPGTEAFF. The CDR3 DNA sequence: TGTGCCAGCAGCTTAGATCCCGGGACTGAAGCTTTCTTT.

The chain couples TRBV6-1 to TRBJ1-1; TRBD1 aligns across 8 bases. Germline trimming cut 6 bases from V and 4 bases from J; bases unmatched to any gene: 4. This CDR3 region has 13 residues. Germline V gene data show CDR1 as MNHNS and CDR2 as SASEGT. The CDR3, as DNA: TGTGCCAGCAGGCGAACAGGGGGCACTGAAGCTTTCTTT. Translated: CASRRTGGTEAFF.

This rearrangement joins TRBV27 to TRBJ1-2, with 7 bases lining up with TRBD1. V gave up 6 bases and J gave up 7 bases; unmatched junction bases: 5. The CDR3 is 12 amino acids. Per germline, CDR1 MNHEY and CDR2 SMNVEV (reference sequence). This chain's CDR3 is CASSQTGFGYTF. CDR3 bases: TGTGCCAGCAGCCAGACAGGGTTTGGCTACACCTTC.

In its sample, this clonotype was seen a few times. V is TRBV10-3 and J is TRBJ1-2; D is unresolved. V was clipped by 1 base and J by 8 bases, with 11 bases between them. Looked up from germline, CDR1 is ENHRY and CDR2 is SYGVKD. There are 13 residues in the CDR3. The CDR3 here is CAISEYDWRGYTF. The DNA of the CDR3 is TGTGCCATCAGTGAGTACGACTGGAGAGGCTACACCTTC.

The chain uses TRBV5-6 and TRBJ1-2; no clear D. V was cut by 4 bases and J by 0 bases, with 7 bases left in between. This CDR3 comprises 13 residues. Germline lookup yields CDR1 SGHDT and CDR2 YYEEEE. The CDR3 loop is CASSHSANYGYTF. The CDR3, as DNA: TGTGCCAGCAGCCATTCAGCTAACTATGGCTACACCTTC.

The chain links TRBV25-1 to TRBJ2-1; 14 nucleotides align to TRBD2. Germline CDR1 reads MGHDK; CDR2 reads SYGVNS. With 3 bases clipped from V and 4 bases from J, the junction kept 5 bases outside the gene matches. This CDR3 contains 17 residues. CDR3 nucleotides: TGTGCCAGCAGTGAGACTAGCGGGGGGGCCGCTTACAATGAGCAGTTCTTC. Translation: CASSETSGGAAYNEQFF.

V usage is TRBV6-5 and J usage is TRBJ2-2; the D gene is possibly TRBD2 (5 bases). The CDR3 consists of 17 residues. Deletions cut 2 bases from V and 6 bases from J, with 19 bases between. The germline gives CDR1 MNHEY, CDR2 SVGAGI. CDR3 bases: TGTGCCAGCAGTTACCTCAGCCGGGATCTTGTGTCCGGGGAGCTGTTTTTT. Its translation is CASSYLSRDLVSGELFF.

This chain connects TRBV5-1 to TRBJ2-5; D not resolved. Germline V gene lookup returns CDR1 SGHRS and CDR2 YFSETQ. V lost 5 bases and J 3 bases, leaving 11 bases between the germline ends. CDR3 length equals 13 residues. The CDR3 here is CASRSRPEETQYF. CDR3 nucleotides: TGCGCCAGCAGGTCTAGACCCGAAGAGACCCAGTACTTC.

This chain links TRBV6-5 with TRBJ1-1; perhaps TRBD1 as D (5 bases). The CDR3 sequence is 15 residues long. The V end lost 0 bases, the J end lost 0 bases, and 8 bases lay between the germline ends. Looked up from germline, CDR1 is MNHEY and CDR2 is SVGAGI. CDR3 coding DNA: TGTGCCAGCAGTTACTCACAGGCCATGAACACTGAAGCTTTCTTT. It specifies CASSYSQAMNTEAFF.

This clonotype was seen only a few times. The genes are TRBV6-1 and TRBJ1-6; D call uncertain. CDR1 MNHNS and CDR2 SASEGT come from the germline V gene. This CDR3 spans 18 amino acids. Trimming pared 8 bases from V and 1 base from J, leaving 21 bases between. The CDR3 spells CASRFSTLLGSYNSPLHF. CDR3 DNA: TGTGCCAGCCGCTTTTCGACCCTTCTAGGTTCCTATAATTCACCCCTCCACTTT.

The rearrangement joins TRBV7-3 to TRBJ1-1; D not resolved. Trimming took 7 bases from V and 8 from J, leaving 14 bases between them. The germline gives CDR1 SGHTA, CDR2 FQGTGA. The CDR3 runs 12 residues. The CDR3 loop reads CASTYGGAEAFF. CDR3 DNA: TGTGCCAGCACCTACGGAGGTGCGGAAGCTTTCTTT.